This T cell receptor beta chain was documented in a study of T cells after yellow fever vaccination. The table lists this clonotype with a few counts. The antigen is undetermined. Germline lookup yields CDR1 LNHDA and CDR2 SQIVND (reference sequence). This CDR3 is built from 16 residues. Germline trimming cut 9 bases from V and 0 bases from J; bases unmatched to any gene: 8. Universal primer sites and UMIs were introduced during 5'RACE template-switching synthesis of TCR cDNA. TCRdb used MiXCR to reprocess the 5' RACE reads, holding one entry per CDR3 protein. The sample holds more than 300,000 distinct CDR3 sequences, around 7% seen once. The study's findings and limits: Most primary-vaccination clones recurred post-booster (approximately 95% CD4, around 86% CD8). The appearance of a small share of clonotypes in both CD4 and CD8 compartments was observed.

The material sequenced was PBMCs, taken 45 days after the first yellow fever vaccination. This TCR was sampled from a young man who received the YFV17D yellow fever vaccine. V usage is TRBV19 and J usage is TRBJ2-1; TRBD1 agrees at 10 bases. CDR3 amino acids: CASSDRGASSYNEQFF. The CDR3 coding sequence is TGTGCCAGCTCGGACAGGGGGGCGAGCTCCTACAATGAGCAGTTCTTC. Variable domain in full (rest from reference TRBV19 and TRBJ2-1): DGGITQSPKYLFRKEGQNVTLSCEQNLNHDAMYWYRQDPGQGLRLIYYSQIVNDFQKGDIAEGYSVSREKKESFPLTVTSAQKNPTAFYLCASSDRGASSYNEQFFGPGTRLTVL.